The 8 T cell receptor beta chains given below trace back to one sample, sequenced in a study of OX40 agonist ivuxolimab in advanced cancers. Data came from immunoSEQ multiplex PCR; TCRdb stores just in-frame clones and leaves some out. Altogether around 29,000 clones are present, 70% to 90% being singletons, with the ten largest covering 25% to 35%. Here the sequenced sample was CD4+ or CD8+ T cells sorted from blood, taken in a trial of the OX40 agonist ivuxolimab. The receptors stem from an adult with an advanced solid tumor such as melanoma, head and neck, liver or kidney cancer.

The chain joins TRBV7-9 to TRBJ2-6; 7 positions match TRBD1. Trimming removed 7 bases from V and 1 base from J; junction bases left unmatched: 13. Germline assignment: CDR1 SEHNR and CDR2 FQNEAQ (reference sequence). This CDR3 is 18 amino acids long. CDR3 amino acids: CASIDREHRISGANVLTF. CDR3 DNA: TGTGCCAGCATCGACAGGGAGCATCGTATTTCTGGGGCCAACGTCCTGACTTTC. The variable domain in full, completed from reference TRBV7-9 and TRBJ2-6, reads DTGVSQNPRHKITKRGQNVTFRCDPISEHNRLYWYRQTLGQGPEFLTYFQNEAQLEKSRLLSDRFSAERPKGSFSTLEIQRTEQGDSAMYLCASIDREHRISGANVLTFGAGSRLTVL.

The chain joins TRBV2 to TRBJ1-2; D is possibly TRBD1 (5 bases). The length of the CDR3 is 17 residues. V gave up 3 bases and J gave up 2 bases, with 19 bases separating them. Germline V lookup: CDR1 SNHLY, CDR2 FYNNEI. CDR3 in DNA: TGTGCCAGCAGTGAGAGCCACGTGGGACTTATGAACTATGGCTACACCTTC. It translates to CASSESHVGLMNYGYTF. Based on the CDR3 plus reference TRBV2 and TRBJ1-2, the full variable domain is EPEVTQTPSHQVTQMGQEVILRCVPISNHLYFYWYRQILGQKVEFLVSFYNNEISEKSEIFDDQFSVERPDGSNFTLKIRSTKLEDSAMYFCASSESHVGLMNYGYTFGSGTRLTVV.

V usage is TRBV19 and J usage is TRBJ2-1, with 15 bases identical to TRBD2. The CDR3 has 18 amino acids. Germline CDR1 is LNHDA and CDR2 is SQIVND (reference sequence). Trimming cost V 5 bases and J 2 bases; bases outside gene matches: 7. The CDR3 loop is CASSVGLAGGRTYNEQFF. The CDR3 nucleotides read TGTGCCAGTAGTGTGGGACTAGCGGGGGGCAGGACCTACAATGAGCAGTTCTTC.

This chain joins TRBV27 and TRBJ1-2; no firm D call. Germline loops: CDR1 MNHEY, CDR2 SMNVEV (reference sequence). Deletions cut 6 bases from V and 8 bases from J, with 22 bases between. The CDR3 runs 15 residues. The CDR3: CASSPAREGNDGYTF. The CDR3, as DNA: TGTGCCAGCAGCCCAGCAAGAGAGGGTAATGACGGCTACACCTTC.

This clone was seen only once. V usage is TRBV21-1 and J usage is TRBJ2-5. TRBV21-1 constitutes a pseudogene. The CDR3 totals 12 residues. CDR3 bases: TGTGCCAGCAGCAACTCGATAAGAACCCAGTACTTC. It encodes CASSNSIRTQYF.

This clone was counted a single time. The chain carries TRBV6-5 and TRBJ2-7, with 9 bases aligning to TRBD1. Germline V gene sequence: CDR1 MNHEY, CDR2 SVGAGI. J was trimmed by 5 bases and V by 2 bases; bases with no gene match: 4. The CDR3 runs to 14 residues. CDR3 in amino acids: CASSYQGQGHEQYF. In DNA, the CDR3 is TGTGCCAGCAGTTACCAGGGACAGGGCCACGAGCAGTACTTC.

A remark on this clone: The same CDR3 can be traced to other DNA sequences in this sample. V gene TRBV6-5 combines with J gene TRBJ2-1; D tentatively reads TRBD1 or TRBD2 (5 bases each). Germline CDR1 reads MNHEY; CDR2 reads SVGAGI. The CDR3 is 15 amino acids. Trimming removed 3 bases at V and 2 bases at J, with 11 bases between. CDR3 sequence reads: CASSYERGTYNEQFF. CDR3 nucleotide sequence: TGTGCCAGCAGTTATGAGAGGGGAACCTACAATGAGCAGTTCTTC.

This rearrangement joins TRBV7-9 to TRBJ2-5; 9 nucleotides agree with TRBD2. Germline assignment: CDR1 SEHNR and CDR2 FQNEAQ (reference sequence). After removal of 3 bases from V and 1 base from J, the junction contained 3 bases not matched to a gene. This CDR3 has 15 residues. The CDR3 here is CASSFLAGSQETQYF. The CDR3 coding sequence is TGTGCCAGCAGCTTTCTAGCGGGGTCCCAAGAGACCCAGTACTTC.